The following is a TCR beta chain sequence with its context. This specimen comes from a study of T cell responses to AZD1222 COVID-19 vaccine. Between the trimmed V and J ends, which lost 0 bases and 3 bases, there was a span of 10 bases. The CDR3 totals 14 residues. Germline V gene lookup returns CDR1 SGHRS and CDR2 YFSETQ. The repertoire was sequenced with immunoSEQ multiplex PCR; TCRdb's copy has only in-frame clones and lacks some. The sample has 150,000 to 200,000 clones, around 94% seen once. The J gene is TRBJ2-7, the V gene TRBV5-1, with D unresolved. The starting material was peripheral blood, obtained 28 days after the second AZD1222 dose. The sequence was obtained from an adult who received the AZD1222 COVID-19 vaccine. Here the CDR3 reads CASSLAPEYYEQYF. In DNA form, the CDR3 reads TGCGCCAGCAGCTTGGCCCCCGAATACTACGAGCAGTACTTC.